These T cell receptor beta chains were read from a single sample in a study of cytomegalovirus exposure and HLA in healthy donors. Sequenced by immunoSEQ multiplex PCR; TCRdb stores in-frame clones only, minus some. The top ten clones hold over 9.5% of a sample with some 100,000 clones, 77% of them seen once. The sample consisted of PBMCs. These receptors all stem from a man in his forties or fifties in good health and CMV-seropositive. Both conserved end residues are part of each CDR3. D genes are given only for firm matches. Clone size is given for some rows only: seen once, a few or many times, or a class if the clone is expanded.

TRBJ2-3	few	TRBV5-4	TRBD2	TGTGCCAGCAGCTTGGAAGCTAGCGGAAGCACAGATACGCAGTATTTT	CASSLEASGSTDTQYF
TRBJ2-7	.	TRBV5-5	.	TGTGCCAGCAGCTTGGAATGGGGAGGCGAGCAGTACTTC	CASSLEWGGEQYF
TRBJ1-1	.	TRBV28	TRBD1	TGTGCCAGCAACTCCCGGGACAGGGGCCCCAACACTGAAGCTTTCTTT	CASNSRDRGPNTEAFF
TRBJ2-3	.	TRBV2	TRBD2	TGTGCCAGCAGACGACTAGCGGGGGCCCACACAGATACGCAGTATTTT	CASRRLAGAHTDTQYF
TRBJ1-5	.	TRBV19	.	TGTGCCAGTAGTTCGTATCTTAGTCAGCCCCAGCATTTT	CASSSYLSQPQHF
TRBJ2-7	.	TRBV7-2	.	TGTGCCAGCAGCGTCGGTAGCGGAGCCTACGAGCAGTACTTC	CASSVGSGAYEQYF
TRBJ2-5	.	TRBV9	.	TGTGCCAGCAGCGTAAAGCCCACTAGTCAAGAGACCCAGTACTTC	CASSVKPTSQETQYF
TRBJ2-2	.	TRBV9	TRBD1	TGTGCCAGCAGCGAGCGACAGGGGGCTCGTACCGGGGAGCTGTTTTTT	CASSERQGARTGELFF
TRBJ1-2	.	TRBV5-1	.	TGCGCCAGCAGCCAAGGGGGGGGAGCTAACTATGGCTACACCTTC	CASSQGGGANYGYTF
TRBJ2-7	.	TRBV6-5	TRBD1	TGTGCCAGCAGTTACTCGGGGGCAGGGGGTTCCAACGAGCAGTACTTC	CASSYSGAGGSNEQYF
TRBJ2-7	.	TRBV7-3	TRBD1	TGTGCCAGCAGCCCGACAGGGGGACCCCTTTACGAGCAGTACTTC	CASSPTGGPLYEQYF
TRBJ1-1	few	TRBV6-6	TRBD1	TGTGCCAGCAGTCCGACAGGGGCCATGAACACTGAAGCTTTCTTT	CASSPTGAMNTEAFF
TRBJ1-3	.	TRBV4-1	.	TGCGCCAGCAGCCAAGAAAAGCCTACCCCTTCTGGAAACACCATATATTTT	CASSQEKPTPSGNTIYF
TRBJ2-3	.	TRBV6-5	TRBD2	TGTGCCAGCAGTTACCGACTAGCGGACACAGATACGCAGTATTTT	CASSYRLADTDTQYF
TRBJ1-2	.	TRBV6-4	TRBD1	TGTGCCAGCAGTGACTCAGGGACAGGGGGCGCTGGCTACACCTTC	CASSDSGTGGAGYTF
TRBJ2-5	few	TRBV15	TRBD2	TGTGCCACCAGCAGAGATCGGGGGGGAGGTGGAAGATCTCAAGAGACCCAGTACTTC	CATSRDRGGGGRSQETQYF
TRBJ2-3	.	TRBV28	TRBD2	TGTGCCGGCAGTTCCCTAGCGGGGGGGCTAGATACGCAGTATTTT	CAGSSLAGGLDTQYF
TRBJ2-1	.	TRBV4-1	TRBD2	TGCGCCAGCAGCCAAGGGGTGCGGGGGGTCTCCTACAATGAGCAGTTCTTC	CASSQGVRGVSYNEQFF
TRBJ2-3	.	TRBV5-1	TRBD1	TGCGCCAGCAGCCCCGCCCCACAGGGGATCACAGATACGCAGTATTTT	CASSPAPQGITDTQYF
TRBJ1-1	.	TRBV7-9	TRBD1	TGTGCCAGCAGCTACGGGGACAGGGTAGTGTCAGCTTTCTTT	CASSYGDRVVSAFF
TRBJ1-4	once	TRBV18	.	TGTGCCAGCTCATCGGGACTTGGAGAAAAACTGTTTTTT	CASSSGLGEKLFF
TRBJ2-1	.	TRBV5-1	TRBD1	TGCGCCAGCAGCTTGGGAGACAGGGGTTTCAATGAGCAGTTCTTC	CASSLGDRGFNEQFF
TRBJ1-5	.	TRBV6-4	.	TGTGCCAGCAGATGGGGAGTCGGTCAGCCCCAGCATTTT	CASRWGVGQPQHF
TRBJ1-3	.	TRBV12-5	.	TGTGCTAGCAGAGACAGCACATCCTCTGGAAACACCATATATTTT	CASRDSTSSGNTIYF
TRBJ1-5	.	TRBV2	TRBD1	TGTGCCAGCACCCAGGACAGGGGGGTTCTTCAGCCCCAGCATTTT	CASTQDRGVLQPQHF
TRBJ1-5	.	TRBV2	TRBD1	TGTGCCAGCACGGGACAGGGAATTGGAAATCAGCCCCAGCATTTT	CASTGQGIGNQPQHF
TRBJ1-6	.	TRBV7-2	.	TGTGCCAGCAGCTTAACAGGGCCGTCCTATAATTCACCCCTCCACTTT	CASSLTGPSYNSPLHF
TRBJ1-3	.	TRBV18	.	TGTGCCAGCTCAAGGACAGCTCACTCTGGAAACACCATATATTTT	CASSRTAHSGNTIYF
TRBJ2-5	.	TRBV19	.	TGTGCCAGTAGTAAGACGCTTTTAGCAGGGTTGCAAGAGACCCAGTACTTC	CASSKTLLAGLQETQYF
TRBJ2-3	.	TRBV4-1	.	TGCGCCAGCAGCACCAGGGTTAGGACAGATACGCAGTATTTT	CASSTRVRTDTQYF
TRBJ2-7	once	TRBV14	TRBD1	TGTGCCAGCAGCCAAGACTGGGACAGCCCCTACGAGCAGTACTTC	CASSQDWDSPYEQYF
TRBJ2-3	.	TRBV2	TRBD2	TGTGCCAGCAAAGGTTCTCGGTCTAGCGGGGGAAGCACAGATACGCAGTATTTT	CASKGSRSSGGSTDTQYF
TRBJ2-1	.	TRBV11-2	TRBD1	TGTGCCAGCAGCCAGGGACAGGGAGGCTACAATGAGCAGTTCTTC	CASSQGQGGYNEQFF
TRBJ2-5	few	TRBV7-2	.	TGTGCCAGCAGCCCAGTTGAGACCCAGTACTTC	CASSPVETQYF
TRBJ2-4	.	TRBV5-4	.	TGTGCCAGCACCCCCCGGGGGGCCCAAAACATTCAGTACTTC	CASTPRGAQNIQYF
TRBJ1-5	.	TRBV28	TRBD1	TGTGCCAGCAGTTTTTTCAGGGGGCTTAGCAATCAGCCCCAGCATTTT	CASSFFRGLSNQPQHF
TRBJ1-2	.	TRBV11-2	.	TGTGCCAGCAGCTTAGGCAGGGCGGGAGGTGGCTACACCTTC	CASSLGRAGGGYTF